The 5 T cell receptor beta chains below come from one sample, sequenced in a study of blood T cells in healthy people across ages. Alongside a J-beta primer mix, a sample-barcoded 5' primer served in a second PCR lasting about 7 to 11 cycles. Each CDR3 protein gets one entry after TCRdb re-called the 5' RACE reads with MiXCR. The data show about 1.5 million distinct CDR3 sequences, with roughly 43% seen just once and about 4% held by the top ten. The source material was blood. The receptors derive from a woman between 18 and 29 years old in good health.

The J gene is TRBJ1-6, the V gene TRBV7-2; D ambiguous. V dropped 2 bases and J dropped 4 bases, with 9 bases sitting between them. Germline CDR1 is SGHTA and CDR2 is FQGNSA. The CDR3 runs to 15 residues. The CDR3 region is CASSLRNIYNSPLHF. The CDR3 region has the DNA TGTGCCAGCAGCTTAAGGAACATATATAATTCACCCCTCCACTTT.

This clonotype was recorded a few times. V usage is TRBV7-2 and J usage is TRBJ2-3; D remains ambiguous. The V end was cut by 4 bases, the J end by 2 bases, with 10 bases between. CDR3 length equals 14 residues. The germline gives CDR1 SGHTA, CDR2 FQGNSA. CDR3 DNA sequence: TGTGCCAGCAGCTCCGGGCTCATCACAGATACGCAGTATTTT. Its protein is CASSSGLITDTQYF.

The chain carries TRBV20-1 and TRBJ2-3, with D possibly being TRBD2 (6 bases). The CDR3 is 15 amino acids. CDR1 is DFQATT, CDR2 SNEGSKA, per germline (reference sequence). The V end lost 6 bases, the J end lost 1 base, and 17 bases lay between the germline ends. The CDR3 loop is CSAAIPASGTDTQYF. CDR3 sequence (DNA): TGCAGTGCCGCTATTCCGGCTAGCGGCACAGATACGCAGTATTTT.

The genes are TRBV12-3 or TRBV12-4 and TRBJ1-1; D unresolved. Trimming removed 6 bases from V and 3 bases from J, with 14 bases in between. The CDR3 is 14 amino acids. The CDR3 DNA reads as TGTGCCAGCAGGGGATTCCGGGCGGACACTGAAGCTTTCTTT. This gives the protein CASRGFRADTEAFF.

The V call is TRBV9, the J call TRBJ2-7; no definite D call. V was shortened by 0 bases and J by 8 bases, with 15 bases between the two germline ends. The CDR3 length is 14 residues. Per the germline V gene, CDR1 is SGDLS and CDR2 is YYNGEE. CDR3 residues: CASSVENPPTKQYF. CDR3 sequence (DNA): TGTGCCAGCAGCGTAGAAAACCCTCCTACGAAGCAGTACTTC.